The 27 T cell receptor beta chains presented below share a single source sample, sequenced in a study of T-cell reconstitution after alpha-beta-depleted transplantation in children. Unique molecular identifiers were used in preparing the TCRbeta library. Each CDR3 protein gets one entry after TCRdb re-called the PCR reads with MiXCR. The sample includes 90,000 to 100,000 distinct CDR3 sequences, roughly a quarter of them seen just once. Sequencing was performed on PBMCs, taken before TCRalphabeta/CD19-depleted stem cell transplant. Every receptor here comes from a boy aged 2 to 9 with acute lymphoblastic leukemia, due to receive a stem cell transplant.

The sample holds many counts of this clonotype. The rearrangement joins TRBV7-7 to TRBJ2-3, with a tentative D call TRBD2 (5 bases). The CDR3 runs to 19 residues. The germline CDR1 and CDR2 sequences are SSHAT and FNYEAQ (reference sequence). V gave up 5 bases and J gave up 0 bases, with 24 bases separating them. CDR3 sequence: CASSLNPRAGGSSTDTQYF. The CDR3 DNA reads TGTGCCAGCAGCCTAAATCCCCGCGCGGGCGGGTCTAGCACAGATACGCAGTATTTT. The full variable domain, with the rest looked up from reference TRBV7-7 and TRBJ2-3, is GAGVSQSPRYKVTKRGQDVTLRCDPISSHATLYWYQQALGQGPEFLTYFNYEAQPDKSGLPSDRFSAERPEGSISTLTIQRTEQRDSAMYRCASSLNPRAGGSSTDTQYFGPGTRLTVL.

This clonotype was seen more than once but under ten times. The chain has TRBV5-1 and TRBJ2-5; the match to TRBD2 covers 9 bases. J gave up 3 bases and V 4 bases, and 13 bases lay outside the gene matches. The length of the CDR3 is 17 residues. Per germline, CDR1 SGHRS and CDR2 YFSETQ. The CDR3 reads CASSRMTSGGGKETQYF. In nucleotides, the CDR3 is TGCGCCAGCAGCCGAATGACTAGCGGAGGGGGTAAAGAGACCCAGTACTTC.

The chain combines TRBV20-1 with TRBJ1-1; D is unclear. The CDR3 spans 12 residues. Germline V gene sequence: CDR1 DFQATT, CDR2 SNEGSKA (reference sequence). Between the trimmed V and J ends, which lost 0 bases and 5 bases, there was a span of 7 bases. In nucleotides, the CDR3 is TGCAGTGCTAGAGATTCAGGAACTGAAGCTTTCTTT. Its translation: CSARDSGTEAFF.

The J gene is TRBJ2-2, the V gene TRBV28, with D hard to call. The CDR3 totals 12 residues. In germline, CDR1 is MDHEN, CDR2 SYDVKM. V dropped 4 bases and J dropped 4 bases, with 4 bases sitting between them. Here the CDR3 DNA reads TGTGCCAGCAGTTCGGTCACCGGGGAGCTGTTTTTT. Amino acids: CASSSVTGELFF. The full variable domain, its missing parts supplied by reference TRBV28 and TRBJ2-2, is DVKVTQSSRYLVKRTGEKVFLECVQDMDHENMFWYRQDPGLGLRLIYFSYDVKMKEKGDIPEGYSVSREKKERFSLILESASTNQTSMYLCASSSVTGELFFGEGSRLTVL.

This clonotype was detected many times. J is TRBJ1-5 and V is TRBV12-3 or TRBV12-4; D unresolved. V lost 6 bases and J lost 4, with 10 bases in between. This CDR3 is 13 amino acids long. The CDR3 DNA follows: TGTGCCAGCAGCCCTGTAACGAATCAGCCCCAGCATTTT. It codes for CASSPVTNQPQHF.

This clonotype was seen ten or more times. The chain combines TRBV5-5 with TRBJ1-1, with 7 bases aligning to TRBD1. Trimming at V came to 6 bases and at J to 3 bases, leaving 14 bases not matched to a gene. The CDR3 contains 16 residues. Germline V lookup: CDR1 SGHKS, CDR2 YYEKEE (reference sequence). DNA of the CDR3: TGTGCCAGCATCGGGGGAGGGGGCGGTGATGACACTGAAGCTTTCTTT. Its protein product is CASIGGGGGDDTEAFF.

The sample holds many counts of this clonotype. The chain recombines TRBV5-1 with TRBJ2-3; no clear D gene. CDR1 is SGHRS and CDR2 is YFSETQ in the germline V gene. This CDR3 is 15 amino acids long. The V end was cut by 5 bases, the J end by 3 bases, with 16 bases between. This chain's CDR3 is CASRTEVRPTDTQYF. CDR3 bases: TGCGCCAGCAGAACGGAAGTAAGGCCAACAGATACGCAGTATTTT.

The chain couples TRBV4-3 to TRBJ2-7; the match to TRBD2 covers 11 bases. V lost 4 bases and J lost 7; bases outside the gene matches: 12. The CDR3 extends over 16 amino acids. The germline V gene has CDR1 LGHNA and CDR2 YSLEER. The CDR3 reads CASSRTLTSGNPEQYF. In nucleotides, the CDR3 is TGCGCCAGCAGCCGAACCTTGACTAGCGGGAACCCGGAGCAGTACTTC.

The CDR3 nucleotides are TGTGCCAGCAGGACAGGGCCGGGGGAAGCTTTCTTT. Protein product: CASRTGPGEAFF. The V call is TRBV12-3 or TRBV12-4, the J call TRBJ1-1, with 7 bases identical to TRBD1. This CDR3 has 12 residues. Trimming took 6 bases from V and 8 from J; bases not matched to a gene: 6.

The rearrangement joins TRBV7-2 to TRBJ2-2; 8 bases agree with TRBD1. Germline trimming cut 5 bases from V and 14 bases from J; bases unmatched to any gene: 7. The germline CDR1 and CDR2 sequences are SGHTA and FQGNSA. CDR3 length: 12 amino acids. CDR3 in amino acids: CASSPPGGVLFF. Here the CDR3 DNA reads TGTGCCAGCAGCCCCCCAGGGGGCGTACTGTTTTTT. The full variable domain, its missing parts supplied by reference TRBV7-2 and TRBJ2-2, is GAGVSQSPSNKVTEKGKDVELRCDPISGHTALYWYRQSLGQGLEFLIYFQGNSAPDKSGLPSDRFSAERTGGSVSTLTIQRTQQEDSAVYLCASSPPGGVLFFGEGSRLTVL.

The chain carries TRBV7-2 and TRBJ2-1, with 7 bases lining up with TRBD2. The CDR3 runs to 15 residues. Trimming cost V 5 bases and J 8 bases; bases outside gene matches: 12. In germline, CDR1 is SGHTA, CDR2 FQGNSA. DNA of the CDR3: TGTGCCAGCAGCAGAGCTAGCGGAAGAGTTGATGAGCAGTTCTTC. It yields the protein CASSRASGRVDEQFF.

The chain links TRBV11-2 to TRBJ2-3; 7 bases agree with TRBD2. The CDR3 consists of 15 residues. Losses at the gene ends were 1 base for V and 1 base for J; bases not matched to a gene: 2. The germline V gene encodes CDR1 SGHAT and CDR2 FQNNGV. CDR3 coding DNA: TGTGCCAGCAGCTTAGCTAGCGGCCGCACAGATACGCAGTATTTT. Translating it yields CASSLASGRTDTQYF.

This sequence joins TRBV7-9 and TRBJ2-1, with 7 positions matching TRBD1. The V gene end was trimmed by 5 bases and the J gene end by 7 bases; junction bases not matched to a gene: 8. CDR1 is SEHNR and CDR2 is FQNEAQ in the germline V gene (reference sequence). This CDR3 comprises 14 residues. In nucleotides, the CDR3 is TGTGCCAGCAGCCGCTTAGGGGGCGGAAATGAGCAGTTCTTC. Translated: CASSRLGGGNEQFF.

V and J are TRBV28 and TRBJ2-1, with 7 bases identical to TRBD2. V shed 4 bases and J 4 bases; nucleotides not matched to a gene: 7. The CDR3 has 15 amino acids. Per germline, CDR1 MDHEN and CDR2 SYDVKM. The CDR3 loop is CASSSPSGGYNEQFF. CDR3 nucleotide sequence: TGTGCCAGCAGTTCTCCTAGCGGAGGTTACAATGAGCAGTTCTTC.

This rearrangement joins TRBV9 to TRBJ2-2; 7 nucleotides agree with TRBD2. Losses at the gene ends were 3 bases for V and 6 bases for J; bases not matched to a gene: 14. The CDR3 sequence is 17 residues long. Germline V CDR1 and CDR2: SGDLS, YYNGEE. CDR3 nucleotides: TGTGCCAGCAGCGCGCCCCGGGGGGATCCGGATGCCGGGGAGCTGTTTTTT. Encoded protein: CASSAPRGDPDAGELFF.

The genes are TRBV7-2 and TRBJ1-2; 12 bases are shared with TRBD1. The V segment lost 1 base and the J segment 6 bases; nucleotides outside the gene matches: 3. The CDR3 covers 15 residues. CDR1 and CDR2 (germline): SGHTA, FQGNSA. The CDR3 reads CASSLDGDRGHGYTF. In DNA form, the CDR3 reads TGTGCCAGCAGCTTAGACGGGGACAGGGGGCATGGCTACACCTTC.

The gene calls are TRBV5-1 and TRBJ1-3, with D uncertain. V was clipped by 1 base and J by 0 bases, with 11 bases between them. The CDR3 totals 16 residues. CDR1 and CDR2 (germline): SGHRS, YFSETQ. CDR3 coding DNA: TGCGCCAGCAGCTTGTACTCCGGCCGCTCTGGAAACACCATATATTTT. Residues: CASSLYSGRSGNTIYF.

In its sample, this clonotype was seen a few times. The chain recombines TRBV7-2 with TRBJ2-2; 9 bases line up with TRBD1. The CDR3 covers 15 residues. V lost 5 bases to trimming and J lost 5 bases; unmatched junction nucleotides: 6. The germline CDR1 and CDR2 sequences are SGHTA and FQGNSA. As DNA, the CDR3 is TGTGCCAGCAGCCCGCGGACAGGGGAGACCGGGGAGCTGTTTTTT. Protein: CASSPRTGETGELFF. The full variable domain, in which reference TRBV7-2 and TRBJ2-2 provide the parts outside the CDR3, is GAGVSQSPSNKVTEKGKDVELRCDPISGHTALYWYRQSLGQGLEFLIYFQGNSAPDKSGLPSDRFSAERTGGSVSTLTIQRTQQEDSAVYLCASSPRTGETGELFFGEGSRLTVL.

The rearrangement joins TRBV29-1 to TRBJ2-7; 7 nucleotides line up with TRBD1. The length of the CDR3 is 13 residues. CDR1 is SQVTM, CDR2 ANQGSEA, per germline. J lost 3 bases, V lost 7 bases, and 9 bases had no gene match. The chain's CDR3 is CSASDRSNYEQYF. Here the CDR3 DNA reads TGCAGCGCATCGGACAGGTCGAACTACGAGCAGTACTTC.

In its sample, this clonotype was seen a few times. The genes are TRBV7-9 and TRBJ2-7, with D tentatively TRBD2 (5 bases). V shed 3 bases and J shed 5 bases, with 23 bases lying between them. Germline V gives CDR1 SEHNR, CDR2 FQNEAQ (reference sequence). The length of the CDR3 is 17 residues. In DNA, the CDR3 is TGTGCCAGCAGCTTTGGAGGACGGAAAGTTAGTTTTGACGAGCAGTACTTC. It yields the protein CASSFGGRKVSFDEQYF. Supplemented by reference TRBV7-9 and TRBJ2-7, the full variable domain reads DTGVSQNPRHKITKRGQNVTFRCDPISEHNRLYWYRQTLGQGPEFLTYFQNEAQLEKSRLLSDRFSAERPKGSFSTLEIQRTEQGDSAMYLCASSFGGRKVSFDEQYFGPGTRLTVT.

The chain carries TRBV6-2 or TRBV6-3 and TRBJ2-1; 7 positions match TRBD1. This CDR3 is 14 amino acids long. The V gene end was trimmed by 6 bases and the J gene end by 4 bases; junction bases not matched to a gene: 6. Per germline, CDR1 MNHEY and CDR2 SVGEGT. CDR3 nucleotide sequence: TGTGCCAGCAGCGACAGGGAAGGGTACAATGAGCAGTTCTTC. Its protein product is CASSDREGYNEQFF.

This clonotype was seen a few times. The gene calls are TRBV20-1 and TRBJ2-5; 8 positions agree with TRBD1. The germline CDR1 and CDR2 sequences are DFQATT and SNEGSKA (reference sequence). Trimming at V came to 5 bases and at J to 3 bases, leaving 8 bases not matched to a gene. The CDR3 is 14 amino acids. The CDR3 region has the DNA TGCAGTGCTCGTACCGGGACAGGAAAAGAGACCCAGTACTTC. Its translation is CSARTGTGKETQYF.

This clonotype appeared a few times. The rearrangement uses TRBV5-1 and TRBJ2-7; 14 nucleotides match TRBD2. This CDR3 is built from 16 residues. With V trimmed by 4 bases and J by 7 bases, 10 bases remained unmatched. Germline V gives CDR1 SGHRS, CDR2 YFSETQ. CDR3 in amino acids: CASSPIGLAGGGEQYF. The CDR3 DNA reads as TGCGCCAGCAGCCCCATAGGACTAGCGGGGGGCGGAGAGCAGTACTTC.

This clonotype was counted only a few times. The chain couples TRBV20-1 to TRBJ1-1; 7 nucleotides line up with TRBD1. Germline lookup yields CDR1 DFQATT and CDR2 SNEGSKA (reference sequence). The CDR3 covers 14 residues. J lost 0 bases, V lost 6 bases, and 7 bases had no gene match. CDR3 DNA: TGCAGTGCAAATTACAGGGGCTTGAACACTGAAGCTTTCTTT. This gives the protein CSANYRGLNTEAFF.

J is TRBJ1-1 and V is TRBV29-1; D call uncertain. The CDR3 runs 10 residues. V was pared by 7 bases and J by 7 bases, with 10 bases between. The germline CDR1 and CDR2 sequences are SQVTM and ANQGSEA. CDR3 protein: CSAAAGEAFF. The CDR3 DNA is TGCAGCGCAGCTGCGGGTGAAGCTTTCTTT. The whole variable domain, filled in from reference TRBV29-1 and TRBJ1-1, reads SAVISQKPSRDICQRGTSLTIQCQVDSQVTMMFWYRQQPGQSLTLIATANQGSEATYESGFVIDKFPISRPNLTFSTLTVSNMSPEDSSIYLCSAAAGEAFFGQGTRLTVV.

The J gene is TRBJ2-1, the V gene TRBV5-1, with D perhaps matching TRBD1 or TRBD2 (5 bases each). The germline gives CDR1 SGHRS, CDR2 YFSETQ. The CDR3 runs to 12 residues. The ends were cut back, 6 bases at V and 10 bases at J, with 14 bases in the middle. CDR3: CASTEGLGEQFF. CDR3 bases: TGCGCCAGCACTGAGGGGCTCGGGGAGCAGTTCTTC. The full variable domain, with the rest looked up from reference TRBV5-1 and TRBJ2-1, is KAGVTQTPRYLIKTRGQQVTLSCSPISGHRSVSWYQQTPGQGLQFLFEYFSETQRNKGNFPGRFSGRQFSNSRSEMNVSTLELGDSALYLCASTEGLGEQFFGPGTRLTVL.

The chain is built from TRBV4-3 and TRBJ2-3, with 12 bases lining up with TRBD2. Trimming cost V 3 bases and J 1 base; bases outside gene matches: 2. Germline lookup yields CDR1 LGHNA and CDR2 YSLEER. The CDR3 is 16 amino acids. The CDR3 sequence is CASSQTSGSGTDTQYF. As DNA, the CDR3 is TGCGCCAGCAGCCAGACTAGCGGGAGTGGCACAGATACGCAGTATTTT.